Given below is one T cell receptor beta chain in context. The sample comes from a study of blood T cell repertoires in COVID-19. Looking at the study overall: Sources were T cells, B-cell-depleted T cells, or PBMCs; the material itself was cDNA or gDNA.

Assay: immunoSEQ multiplex PCR; the TCRdb copy retains only in-frame clones and omits some. The sample lists 100,000 to 120,000 clones, just over 70% occurring once. V shed 2 bases, J shed 5 bases, and the junction held 5 bases outside the gene matches. This CDR3 has 14 residues. From germline, CDR1 is SNHLY and CDR2 FYNNEI. The TCR sequence derives from a woman between 40 and 50 years old with acute or convalescent COVID-19. The chain links TRBV2 to TRBJ2-7; 8 positions agree with TRBD1. Sequencing was done on a sample of peripheral blood. This CDR3 reads CASSEMRTGHEQYF. The CDR3 nucleotides read TGTGCCAGCAGTGAAATGCGGACAGGGCACGAGCAGTACTTC.